This T cell receptor beta chain derives from a study of T cell repertoires in cytomegalovirus infection (dated by TCRdb to between 2018 and 2021). In terms of the full investigation: Alongside well-studied HLA-B-restricted epitopes, the peptide stimulations were aimed at recently identified HLA-C-restricted CMV epitopes, whose presentation resists viral immunomodulation. Donor HLA type was relevant to the analysis, as public TCR beta signatures indicated carriage of CMV infection together with the matching HLA type.

CDR1 and CDR2 were assigned from the germline V gene (reference sequence) as DFQATT and SNEGSKA. Its CDR3 holds 15 amino acids, cysteine through phenylalanine. The DNA shown is the 45-base CDR3, in frame from base 1. The trim is 5 bases for V and 0 bases for J, with a gap of 14 bases between the germline ends. In regard to this clonotype: No cognate antigen has been identified for it. The input lacks base qualities; no much larger clone sits a single base away.

The data were produced on an Illumina HiSeq 1500. TCRdb reworked the public reads: Q25 trimming with fastp, MiXCR clone assembly, productive beta chains retained. A single entry per CDR3 protein holds the most common genes and DNA from its merged rows. The sample table lists 450,000 to 600,000 distinct CDR3 sequences, around 30% of them with a count of one. In total, the top ten clones hold 17% of the sample. The investigation overall reported the following: Cumulative frequency of public TCR beta family members discriminated carriers of CMV infection plus the relevant HLA type in this cohort and an independent approximately 370-donor cohort. The ex vivo response was dominated by HLA-C-restricted CMV-specific TCR beta clonotypes, which also provided the single most frequent clonotype in two of eight donors.

This specimen's treatment or condition label, interpreted: in vitro stimulation with specific CMV peptide epitopes to enrich CMV-specific T cells. Here the sequenced sample was cultured PBMCs, taken from culture after CMV antigen stimulation. The sequence was obtained from a human donor in good health (CMV status not recorded). Some clones in this sample may be carry-over from other donors' samples. The sequence links TRBV20-1 to TRBJ2-1; the D gene is possibly TRBD1 or TRBD2, each agreeing over 5 bases. The DNA is as follows: TGCAGTGCTGCCTCCGGGGACCGCTCCTACAATGAGCAGTTCTTC. Protein translation: CSAASGDRSYNEQFF.